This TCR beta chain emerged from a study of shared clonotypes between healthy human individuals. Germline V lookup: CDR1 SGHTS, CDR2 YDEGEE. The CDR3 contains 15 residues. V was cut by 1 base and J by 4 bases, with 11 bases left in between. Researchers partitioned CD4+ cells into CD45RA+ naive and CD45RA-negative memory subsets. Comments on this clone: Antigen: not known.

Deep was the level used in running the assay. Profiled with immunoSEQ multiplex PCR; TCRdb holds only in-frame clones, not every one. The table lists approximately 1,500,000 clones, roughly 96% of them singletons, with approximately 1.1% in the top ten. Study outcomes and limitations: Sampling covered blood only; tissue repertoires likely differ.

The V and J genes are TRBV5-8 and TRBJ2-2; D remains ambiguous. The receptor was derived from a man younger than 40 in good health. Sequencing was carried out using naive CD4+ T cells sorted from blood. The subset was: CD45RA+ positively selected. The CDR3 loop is CASSLKMWGTGELFF. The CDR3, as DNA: TGTGCCAGCAGCTTGAAGATGTGGGGCACCGGGGAGCTGTTTTTT.